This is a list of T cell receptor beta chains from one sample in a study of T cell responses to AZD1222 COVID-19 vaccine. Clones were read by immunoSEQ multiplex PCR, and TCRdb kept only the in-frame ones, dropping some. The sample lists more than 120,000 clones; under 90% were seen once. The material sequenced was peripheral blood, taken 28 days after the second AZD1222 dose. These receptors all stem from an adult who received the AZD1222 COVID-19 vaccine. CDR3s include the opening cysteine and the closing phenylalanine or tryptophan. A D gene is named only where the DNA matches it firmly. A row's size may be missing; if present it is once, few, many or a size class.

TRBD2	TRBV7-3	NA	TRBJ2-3	TGTGCCAGCAGCGACGGACTAGCCCCCACAGATACGCAGTATTTT	CASSDGLAPTDTQYF
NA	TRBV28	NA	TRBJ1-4	TGTGCCAGCATCAGCCGGGCAGCAGGGAGTGAAAAACTGTTTTTT	CASISRAAGSEKLFF
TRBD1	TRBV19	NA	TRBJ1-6	TGTGCCAGTAGCGACAGGGGAAATGGGATTTCACCCCTCCACTTT	CASSDRGNGISPLHF
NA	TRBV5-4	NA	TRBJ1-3	TGTGCCAGCAGCTCCTATTCCTCTGGAAACACCATATATTTT	CASSSYSSGNTIYF
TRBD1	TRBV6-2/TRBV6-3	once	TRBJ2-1	TGTGCCAGCAGTTACTGGGACAGTTCCTACAATGAGCAGTTCTTC	CASSYWDSSYNEQFF
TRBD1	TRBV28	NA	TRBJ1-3	TGTGCCAGCAGTTTAGGACAGGGGGTTCACTCTGGAAACACCATATATTTT	CASSLGQGVHSGNTIYF
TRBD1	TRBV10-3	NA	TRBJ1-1	TGTGCCATCAGTCCGGGACAGGGGGCTTACACTGAAGCTTTCTTT	CAISPGQGAYTEAFF
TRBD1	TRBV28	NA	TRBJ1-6	TGTGCCAGTGACTCGGGACAGCATAATTCACCCCTCCACTTT	CASDSGQHNSPLHF
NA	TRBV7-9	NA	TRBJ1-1	TGTGCCAGCAGCCCCAGTACATGGGACGACACTGAAGCTTTCTTT	CASSPSTWDDTEAFF
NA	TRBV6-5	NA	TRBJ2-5	TGTGCCAGCAGTTACTCGCAGGCCGGAGAGGGATCCCAGTACTTC	CASSYSQAGEGSQYF
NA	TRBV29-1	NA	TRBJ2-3	TGCAGCGTTGAACGGGGCACAGATACGCAGTATTTT	CSVERGTDTQYF
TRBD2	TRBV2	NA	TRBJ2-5	TGTGCCAGCACCCCGACTAGCGGGGGGGTGGAGACCCAGTACTTC	CASTPTSGGVETQYF
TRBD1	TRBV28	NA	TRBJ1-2	TGTGCCGCAGCCAGGGGGGATGGCTACACCTTC	CAAARGDGYTF
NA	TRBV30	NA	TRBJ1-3	TGTGCCTGGGCTCTGGGGCCGCTGGGGTACTCTGGAAACACCATATATTTT	CAWALGPLGYSGNTIYF
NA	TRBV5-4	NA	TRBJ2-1	TGTGCCAGCGGCCGTTGGGGGCCCTCCTACAATGAGCAGTTCTTC	CASGRWGPSYNEQFF
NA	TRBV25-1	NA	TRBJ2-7	TGTGCCAGCAGTCGAGGGTCCCCCTACGAGCAGTACTTC	CASSRGSPYEQYF
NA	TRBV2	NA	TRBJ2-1	TGTGCCAGCAGGGAACAGGGTTTGGGTGAGCAGTTCTTC	CASREQGLGEQFF
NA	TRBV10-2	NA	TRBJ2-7	TGCGCCAGCAGTGAAGGCGGGATCTCCTACGAGCAGTACTTC	CASSEGGISYEQYF
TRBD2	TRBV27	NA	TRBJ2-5	TGTGCCAGCAGCCTCAAGGCTAGCGGGAGTCTAGAGACCCAGTACTTC	CASSLKASGSLETQYF
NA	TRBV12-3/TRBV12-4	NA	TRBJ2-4	TGTGCCAGCAGTTCCCCCAGCATTCAGTACTTC	CASSSPSIQYF
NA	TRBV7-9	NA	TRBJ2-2	TGTGCCAGCAGCCCCGGCGGAGGGCTAAACACCGGGGAGCTGTTTTTT	CASSPGGGLNTGELFF
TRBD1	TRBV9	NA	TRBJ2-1	TGTGCCAGCAGCCCCGGACAGGGCTCCTACAATGAGCAGTTCTTC	CASSPGQGSYNEQFF
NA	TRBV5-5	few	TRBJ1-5	TGTGCCAGCAGCTCACCCAACCAATTGTCCCAGCATTTT	CASSSPNQLSQHF
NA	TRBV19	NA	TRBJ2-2	TGTGCCAGTAGTCCATCGGGCCTCACCGGGGAGCTGTTTTTT	CASSPSGLTGELFF
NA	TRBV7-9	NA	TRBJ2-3	TGTGCCAGCAGCTCATGGGCAGGGACGGACGCAGATACGCAGTATTTT	CASSSWAGTDADTQYF
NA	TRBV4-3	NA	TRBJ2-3	TGCGCCAGCAGCCAGAGGGACACTCCAGATACGCAGTATTTT	CASSQRDTPDTQYF
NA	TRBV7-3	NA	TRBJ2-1	TGTGCCAGCAGCCGAATGGGGTACAATGAGCAGTTCTTC	CASSRMGYNEQFF
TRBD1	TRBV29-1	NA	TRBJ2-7	TGCAGCGGGGGACAGGGGATTTACGAGCAGTACTTC	CSGGQGIYEQYF
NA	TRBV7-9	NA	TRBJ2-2	TGTGCCAGCAGCTTAGCGGGCGCGGACACCGGGGAGCTGTTTTTT	CASSLAGADTGELFF
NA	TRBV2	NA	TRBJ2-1	TGTGCCAGCAGTGAAACATTAGCGGCCTCCAATGAGCAGTTCTTC	CASSETLAASNEQFF
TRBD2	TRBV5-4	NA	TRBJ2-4	TGTGCCAGCTCCCCCGGGACTAGCGGGAGATTAGCCAAAAACATTCAGTACTTC	CASSPGTSGRLAKNIQYF
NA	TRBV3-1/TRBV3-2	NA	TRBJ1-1	TGTGCCAGCAGCCGCTCAAGGGGAGTGAAAAGTGAAGCTTTCTTT	CASSRSRGVKSEAFF
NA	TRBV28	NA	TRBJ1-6	TGTGCCAGCAGTCCTCGGTGGTCAAAGGGATATAATTCACCCCTCCACTTT	CASSPRWSKGYNSPLHF
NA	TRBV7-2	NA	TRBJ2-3	TGTGCCAGCAGCACCAGACTAGACGGCACAGATACGCAGTATTTT	CASSTRLDGTDTQYF
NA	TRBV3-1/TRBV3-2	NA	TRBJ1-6	TGTGCCAGCAGCCAAGGAGACTATAATTCACCCCTCCACTTT	CASSQGDYNSPLHF
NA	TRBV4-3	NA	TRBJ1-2	TGCGCCAGCAGCCAAGGGAGGGCCGGCTACACCTTC	CASSQGRAGYTF
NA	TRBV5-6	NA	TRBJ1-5	TGTGCCAGCAGCGTTAACTCTGTTTCCTTTAATCAGCCCCAGCATTTT	CASSVNSVSFNQPQHF
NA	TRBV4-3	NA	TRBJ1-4	TGCGCCAGCAGCCAAGATTTCGGTACTGGGGAAAAACTGTTTTTT	CASSQDFGTGEKLFF
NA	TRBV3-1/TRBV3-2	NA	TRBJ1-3	TGTGCCAGCAGCCAAGGGCGGGGCACTGGAAACACCATATATTTT	CASSQGRGTGNTIYF
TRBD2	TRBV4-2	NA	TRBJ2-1	TGTGCCAGCAGCCAACGGTCTAGCGGAGAGAATGAGCAGTTCTTC	CASSQRSSGENEQFF
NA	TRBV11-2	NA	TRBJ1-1	TGTGCCAGCAGCTTATTCCCTTATGGGCAGGCGGGCACTGAAGCTTTCTTT	CASSLFPYGQAGTEAFF
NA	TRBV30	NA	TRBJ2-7	TGTGCCTGGAGTGGGGCCCTCGGCCCCTACGAGCAGTACTTC	CAWSGALGPYEQYF